Following are 27 T cell receptor beta chains from one sample sequenced in a study of cytomegalovirus exposure and HLA in healthy donors. Primers: 60 Vbeta forward and 13 Jbeta reverse. Generated by immunoSEQ multiplex PCR, the TCRdb table keeps only in-frame clones and is missing some. The sample records around 170,000 clones, roughly 80% being singletons. The sample taken for sequencing was PBMCs. These receptors all come from a man in his forties or fifties in good health and CMV-seropositive.

The rearrangement links TRBV7-3 to TRBJ2-1, with D perhaps TRBD2 (5 bases). The CDR3 runs to 16 residues. Per germline, CDR1 SGHTA and CDR2 FQGTGA. With 1 base removed from V and 5 bases from J, the gap between germline ends came to 15 bases. The CDR3 DNA reads as TGTGCCAGCAGCTTAATCCGCCGGGGATCGGACAATGAGCAGTTCTTC. Amino acids: CASSLIRRGSDNEQFF.

J is TRBJ1-1 and V is TRBV19; TRBD1 is a possible D gene (6 bases). The CDR3 covers 14 residues. The germline V gene has CDR1 LNHDA and CDR2 SQIVND (reference sequence). V lost 5 bases and J lost 6, with 16 bases in between. The CDR3 sequence: CASSSQGGGSEAFF. The CDR3, as DNA: TGTGCCAGTAGTTCCCAAGGGGGTGGGTCTGAAGCTTTCTTT.

The chain combines TRBV19 with TRBJ2-3, with D perhaps matching TRBD1 (5 bases). Germline loops: CDR1 LNHDA, CDR2 SQIVND (reference sequence). The CDR3 totals 17 residues. V was pared by 0 bases and J by 4 bases, with 17 bases between. The CDR3 DNA follows: TGTGCCAGTAGTATAGAGGTACCTCAGGGCCAGGCAGATACGCAGTATTTT. Encoded protein: CASSIEVPQGQADTQYF.

This clone was picked up a small number of times. The chain recombines TRBV7-9 with TRBJ2-6, with D possibly TRBD2 on 5 matching bases. CDR1 and CDR2 from the germline V gene are SEHNR and FQNEAQ (reference sequence). V lost 11 bases and J 2 bases, leaving 10 bases between the germline ends. The CDR3 length is 13 residues. The CDR3 coding sequence is TGTGCCGGAGAGAGGGCTGGGGCCAACGTCCTGACTTTC. It encodes CAGERAGANVLTF.

The chain uses TRBV7-9 and TRBJ2-7; weak D call: TRBD2 (7 bases). V was clipped by 5 bases and J by 0 bases, with 11 bases between them. The CDR3 is 14 residues long. Germline V CDR1 and CDR2: SEHNR, FQNEAQ (reference sequence). The DNA for the CDR3 is TGTGCCAGCAGCCCGCGGGGGCCCTCCTACGAGCAGTACTTC. Residues: CASSPRGPSYEQYF. Looking up the rest from reference TRBV7-9 and TRBJ2-7 gives the full variable domain: DTGVSQNPRHKITKRGQNVTFRCDPISEHNRLYWYRQTLGQGPEFLTYFQNEAQLEKSRLLSDRFSAERPKGSFSTLEIQRTEQGDSAMYLCASSPRGPSYEQYFGPGTRLTVT.

Only one count was recorded for this clone. The CDR3 region is CASGGDGWEKLFF. The CDR3 DNA sequence: TGTGCTAGTGGTGGCGACGGGTGGGAAAAACTGTTTTTT. The genes are TRBV12-5 and TRBJ1-4; no reliable D call. Germline V gene lookup returns CDR1 LGHNT and CDR2 FRNRAP. The CDR3 is 13 residues long. Trimming took 5 bases from V and 8 from J, leaving 12 bases between them.

The V call is TRBV9, the J call TRBJ2-7, with unresolved D. Trimming took off 0 bases at V and 0 bases at J, with 7 bases between the two ends. CDR1 SGDLS and CDR2 YYNGEE come from the germline V gene. CDR3 length: 14 residues. DNA for the CDR3: TGTGCCAGCAGCGTAGATGGCACCTCCTACGAGCAGTACTTC. This gives the protein CASSVDGTSYEQYF.

This clone was detected only a few times. This chain connects TRBV28 to TRBJ2-1; TRBD1 matches 7 bases. The length of the CDR3 is 12 residues. J gave up 15 bases and V 5 bases, and 10 bases lay outside the gene matches. CDR1 MDHEN and CDR2 SYDVKM come from the germline V gene. This CDR3 reads CASSPPPGGRFF. DNA for the CDR3: TGTGCCAGCAGTCCCCCCCCAGGGGGAAGGTTCTTC.

V usage is TRBV5-1 and J usage is TRBJ1-1; TRBD1 agrees at 10 bases. The CDR3 contains 18 residues. V gave up 5 bases and J gave up 5 bases; unmatched junction bases: 18. Per the germline V gene, CDR1 is SGHRS and CDR2 is YFSETQ. Here the CDR3 DNA reads TGCGCCAGCAGTTTTACCGGGACAGGGGAGAAGGGGAGGACTGAAGCTTTCTTT. Protein product: CASSFTGTGEKGRTEAFF.

The V gene is TRBV5-1, the J gene TRBJ2-2, with 15 nucleotides matching TRBD2. Trimming removed 4 bases from V and 3 bases from J; junction bases left unmatched: 7. The V gene's germline CDR1 is SGHRS and CDR2 YFSETQ. This CDR3 comprises 18 residues. CDR3 in DNA: TGCGCCAGCAGCACTGGACTAGCGGGGGGGCTGTACACCGGGGAGCTGTTTTTT. Its translation: CASSTGLAGGLYTGELFF.

The rearrangement joins TRBV4-3 to TRBJ2-6; 9 nucleotides agree with TRBD1. CDR3 length: 17 amino acids. Germline assignment: CDR1 LGHNA and CDR2 YSLEER. With V trimmed by 1 base and J by 3 bases, 4 bases remained unmatched. DNA for the CDR3: TGCGCCAGCAGCCAAGTCCGGACAGGGGTTGGGGCCAACGTCCTGACTTTC. Protein product: CASSQVRTGVGANVLTF.

A word on this clone: The sample contains more than one DNA sequence encoding this CDR3. The CDR3 sequence is CASSYSRQSSYEQYF. The CDR3 region has the DNA TGTGCCAGCAGTTACTCGAGACAGAGCTCCTACGAGCAGTACTTC. This chain connects TRBV6-5 to TRBJ2-7; D perhaps matches TRBD1 (5 bases). Trimming removed 0 bases from V and 0 bases from J, with 9 bases in between. The germline gives CDR1 MNHEY, CDR2 SVGAGI. The CDR3 runs to 15 residues.

This chain uses TRBV5-8 with TRBJ1-4; TRBD1 is a possible D gene (6 bases). Trimming removed 4 bases at V and 3 bases at J, with 13 bases between. Germline assignment: CDR1 SGHTS and CDR2 YDEGEE. CDR3 length equals 15 residues. CDR3 nucleotide sequence: TGTGCCAGCAGCCCGGGACAATCGGCTAATGAAAAACTGTTTTTT. It specifies CASSPGQSANEKLFF.

In its sample, this clone was seen a few times. The chain joins TRBV5-1 to TRBJ1-2; 10 bases agree with TRBD1. CDR1 is SGHRS, CDR2 YFSETQ, per germline. The V and J ends lost 4 bases and 3 bases, in that order; junction bases with no gene match: 6. The CDR3 contains 15 residues. CDR3 DNA sequence: TGCGCCAGCAGCGCCGGGACAGGGGCTGACTATGGCTACACCTTC. It encodes CASSAGTGADYGYTF.

This chain joins TRBV6-5 and TRBJ2-4; the match to TRBD2 covers 8 bases. Trimming at V came to 0 bases and at J to 6 bases, leaving 4 bases not matched to a gene. CDR3 size: 15 residues. CDR1 MNHEY and CDR2 SVGAGI come from the germline V gene. The CDR3 nucleotides are TGTGCCAGCAGTTACTCGAGGGCGGGGGGAAACATTCAGTACTTC. Its translation is CASSYSRAGGNIQYF.

This sequence joins TRBV30 and TRBJ2-5, with 10 bases identical to TRBD2. Unmatched junction bases numbered 8, after V lost 2 bases and J lost 8 bases. The CDR3 sequence is 14 residues long. CDR1 and CDR2 (germline): GTSNPN, SVGIG (reference sequence). The CDR3: CAWSLSGGRDTQYF. The CDR3 bases are TGTGCCTGGAGTCTTAGCGGGGGGAGAGATACCCAGTACTTC.

This clone has only a few counts. The rearrangement links TRBV28 to TRBJ2-7; 8 bases agree with TRBD1. The V gene end was trimmed by 5 bases and the J gene end by 6 bases; junction bases not matched to a gene: 9. Per the germline V gene, CDR1 is MDHEN and CDR2 is SYDVKM. The CDR3 loop spans 14 amino acids. Here the CDR3 DNA reads TGTGCCAGCAGTAACCGGGACAGGCCGGGCGAGCAGTACTTC. It yields the protein CASSNRDRPGEQYF.

The gene calls are TRBV11-1 and TRBJ1-5, with TRBD1 identical over 8 bases. The germline V gene has CDR1 SGHAT and CDR2 FQDESV (reference sequence). This CDR3 contains 18 residues. Trimming took 5 bases from V and 2 from J; bases not matched to a gene: 14. CDR3 nucleotide sequence: TGTGCCAGCAGCGAGACAGGGGTCCCATGGGATGGCAATCAGCCCCAGCATTTT. It specifies CASSETGVPWDGNQPQHF. Filled out from reference TRBV11-1 and TRBJ1-5, the complete variable domain reads EAEVAQSPRYKITEKSQAVAFWCDPISGHATLYWYRQILGQGPELLVQFQDESVVDDSQLPKDRFSAERLKGVDSTLKIQPAELGDSAMYLCASSETGVPWDGNQPQHFGDGTRLSIL.

The rearrangement links TRBV10-1 to TRBJ2-7; a possible D gene is TRBD1 (5 bases). The germline V and J ends were trimmed by 2 bases and 6 bases, with 11 bases remaining between them. CDR3 length equals 13 residues. Germline V lookup: CDR1 WNHNN, CDR2 SYGVQD (reference sequence). The CDR3 region has the DNA TGCGCCAGCAGTGAGAGGGGTAGCAGCGAGCAGTACTTC. Translation gives CASSERGSSEQYF.

The chain combines TRBV19 with TRBJ2-1, with TRBD1 matching 9 bases. After removal of 1 base from V and 5 bases from J, the junction contained 6 bases not matched to a gene. This CDR3 contains 16 residues. Per the germline V gene, CDR1 is LNHDA and CDR2 is SQIVND (reference sequence). The CDR3 region is CASSIVPGTGNNEQFF. As DNA, the CDR3 is TGTGCCAGTAGTATAGTCCCGGGGACAGGGAACAATGAGCAGTTCTTC.

The V gene is TRBV5-4, the J gene TRBJ1-4; 7 bases match TRBD1. CDR1 is SGHNT, CDR2 YYREEE, per germline (reference sequence). The length of the CDR3 is 15 residues. With 4 bases clipped from V and 8 bases from J, the junction kept 11 bases outside the gene matches. CDR3 sequence: CASSPRAGGMEKLFF. The CDR3 bases are TGTGCCAGCAGCCCCCGGGCAGGGGGAATGGAAAAACTGTTTTTT.

The rearrangement uses TRBV14 and TRBJ2-1; a possible D gene is TRBD2 (5 bases). The CDR3 spans 13 residues. CDR1 SGHDN and CDR2 FVKESK come from the germline V gene. Trimming shortened V by 4 bases and J by 9 bases, and 13 bases separated the two germline ends. Here the CDR3 DNA reads TGTGCCAGCAGCCCCACCCCCGAGGGTGAGCAGTTCTTC. Translation gives CASSPTPEGEQFF. Together with reference TRBV14 and TRBJ2-1, the CDR3 gives the full variable domain: EAGVTQFPSHSVIEKGQTVTLRCDPISGHDNLYWYRRVMGKEIKFLLHFVKESKQDESGMPNNRFLAERTGGTYSTLKVQPAELEDSGVYFCASSPTPEGEQFFGPGTRLTVL.

This clone was observed a handful of times. The CDR3 DNA is TGTGCCAGCAGTCGGGACAGCGGTGAGCAGTTCTTC. Its protein is CASSRDSGEQFF. The V call is TRBV2, the J call TRBJ2-1, with 7 bases fitting TRBD1. CDR1 is SNHLY and CDR2 is FYNNEI in the germline V gene. V lost 5 bases to trimming and J lost 9 bases; unmatched junction nucleotides: 4. The length of the CDR3 is 12 residues.

The chain recombines TRBV19 with TRBJ1-1; D is undetermined. The ends were cut back, 5 bases at V and 1 base at J, with 8 bases in the middle. Germline V lookup: CDR1 LNHDA, CDR2 SQIVND (reference sequence). The CDR3 loop spans 13 amino acids. For the CDR3, the DNA is TGTGCCAGTAGTCAAACATCGAACACTGAAGCTTTCTTT. This sequence encodes CASSQTSNTEAFF.

In nucleotides, the CDR3 is TGCGCCAGCAGCTTCACCACAGGGGGCGTCGGTGAGACCCAGTACTTC. Amino acid sequence: CASSFTTGGVGETQYF. This chain joins TRBV5-1 and TRBJ2-5; 9 nucleotides align to TRBD1. V trimming: 2 bases; J trimming: 5 bases; junction bases outside the gene matches: 10. This CDR3 comprises 16 residues. Germline assignment: CDR1 SGHRS and CDR2 YFSETQ.

V and J are TRBV5-8 and TRBJ1-6, with D tentatively TRBD1 (5 bases). The V end lost 4 bases, the J end lost 7 bases, and 24 bases lay between the germline ends. The CDR3 contains 18 residues. CDR1 SGHTS and CDR2 YDEGEE come from the germline V gene. CDR3 sequence reads: CASSLGWGSTATNSPLHF. CDR3 coding DNA: TGTGCCAGCAGCCTAGGTTGGGGATCGACAGCTACCAATTCACCCCTCCACTTT.

The chain is built from TRBV7-2 and TRBJ2-5, with 8 bases matching TRBD2. With 5 bases clipped from V and 5 bases from J, the junction kept 4 bases outside the gene matches. Germline V CDR1 and CDR2: SGHTA, FQGNSA. The CDR3 totals 13 residues. DNA for the CDR3: TGTGCCAGCAGCGTCCCGGGAGGGGAGACCCAGTACTTC. Protein product: CASSVPGGETQYF.